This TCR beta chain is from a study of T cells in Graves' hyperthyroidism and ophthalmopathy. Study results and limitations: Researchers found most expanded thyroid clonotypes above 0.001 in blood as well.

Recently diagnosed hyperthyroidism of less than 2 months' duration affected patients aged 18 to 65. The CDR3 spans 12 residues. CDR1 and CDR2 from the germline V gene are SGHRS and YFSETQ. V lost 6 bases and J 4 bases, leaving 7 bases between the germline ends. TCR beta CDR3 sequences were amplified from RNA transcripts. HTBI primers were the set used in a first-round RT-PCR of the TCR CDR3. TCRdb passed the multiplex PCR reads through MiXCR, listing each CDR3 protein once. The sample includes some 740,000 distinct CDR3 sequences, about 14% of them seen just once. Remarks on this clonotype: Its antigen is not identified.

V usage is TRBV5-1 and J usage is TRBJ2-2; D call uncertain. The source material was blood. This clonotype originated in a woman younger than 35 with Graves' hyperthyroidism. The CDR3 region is CASNEITGELFF. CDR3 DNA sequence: TGCGCCAGCAACGAAATCACCGGGGAGCTGTTTTTT. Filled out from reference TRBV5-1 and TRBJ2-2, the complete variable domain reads KAGVTQTPRYLIKTRGQQVTLSCSPISGHRSVSWYQQTPGQGLQFLFEYFSETQRNKGNFPGRFSGRQFSNSRSEMNVSTLELGDSALYLCASNEITGELFFGEGSRLTVL.